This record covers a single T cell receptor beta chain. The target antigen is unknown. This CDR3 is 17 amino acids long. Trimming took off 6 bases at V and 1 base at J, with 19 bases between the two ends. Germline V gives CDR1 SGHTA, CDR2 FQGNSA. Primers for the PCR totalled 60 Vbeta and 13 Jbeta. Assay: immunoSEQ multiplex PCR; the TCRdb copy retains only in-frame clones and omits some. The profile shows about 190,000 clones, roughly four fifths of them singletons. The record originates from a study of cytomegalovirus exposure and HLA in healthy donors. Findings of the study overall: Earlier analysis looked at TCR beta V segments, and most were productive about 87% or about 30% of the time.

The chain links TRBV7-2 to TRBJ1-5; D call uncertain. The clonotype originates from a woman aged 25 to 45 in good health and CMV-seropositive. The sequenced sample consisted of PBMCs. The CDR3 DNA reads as TGTGCCAGCAGGACTCCACTGAGGGTACTGAGCAATCAGCCCCAGCATTTT. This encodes CASRTPLRVLSNQPQHF.